This T cell receptor beta chain was sequenced in a study of T cell responses to AZD1222 COVID-19 vaccine. Study-level findings and limits: Only after the peak T cell response were repertoires sampled. Baseline serostatus was positive in only six AZD1222 recipients. Donors skewed white British and female; clonal diversity was possibly underestimated.

CDR1 LNHDA and CDR2 SQIVND come from the germline V gene (reference sequence). CDR3 length: 11 residues. With 4 bases removed from V and 10 bases from J, the gap between germline ends came to 11 bases. This clone is a singleton in its sample. Its antigen is still unknown. Measured with immunoSEQ multiplex PCR; TCRdb has only the in-frame clones, and not every one. Found here are around 120,000 clones, more than 85% of them singletons; the top ten hold under 3.5%. The chain joins TRBV19 to TRBJ2-7, with D tentatively TRBD1 (6 bases). Here the sequenced sample was peripheral blood, taken on day 0 of AZD1222 vaccination. This sequence originates from an adult in good health. CDR3 DNA: TGTGCCAGTAGTAACCGACAGGCACAGTACTTC. Translated, it gives CASSNRQAQYF.